This is a list of T cell receptor beta chains from one sample in a study of T cell responses to AZD1222 COVID-19 vaccine. Produced via immunoSEQ multiplex PCR; TCRdb's table is partial and in-frame only. Of some 120,000 clones in the sample, 80% to 95% are singletons; the top ten hold over 3.5%. The specimen was peripheral blood, collected on day 0 of AZD1222 vaccination. These receptors were obtained from an adult in good health. CDR3s include the opening cysteine and the closing phenylalanine or tryptophan. A D gene is named only where the DNA matches it firmly.

v_call	d_call	j_call	cdr3_nt	cdr3_aa
TRBV9	TRBD1	TRBJ2-7	TGTGCCAGCAGCGTAGGGGGGACAGGGGGTTACGAGCAGTACTTC	CASSVGGTGGYEQYF
TRBV3-1/TRBV3-2	-	TRBJ2-3	TGTGCCAGCAGCCCCCCATTCCATGACTCTGAGGACACAGATACGCAGTATTTT	CASSPPFHDSEDTDTQYF
TRBV5-6	-	TRBJ2-1	TGTGCCAGCAGCCCGGAGGCCAGGACTAACAATGAGCAGTTCTTC	CASSPEARTNNEQFF
TRBV3-1/TRBV3-2	TRBD1	TRBJ1-4	TGTGCCAGCAGCCTGGGGACAGGGAATGAAAAACTGTTTTTT	CASSLGTGNEKLFF
TRBV19	TRBD1	TRBJ1-2	TGTGCCAGTAGTCCCCGGACAGGGGGTGCCTATGGCTACACCTTC	CASSPRTGGAYGYTF
TRBV19	-	TRBJ2-1	TGTGCCAGTAGTTCCGGAGTAGCATCGTCCTACAATGAGCAGTTCTTC	CASSSGVASSYNEQFF
TRBV27	-	TRBJ1-2	TGTGCCAGCAGTTTAGAGGGAAACTATGGCTACACCTTC	CASSLEGNYGYTF
TRBV12-3/TRBV12-4	-	TRBJ2-7	TGTGCCAGCAGGGCGGCGGGTCGAGAGCAGTACTTC	CASRAAGREQYF
TRBV29-1	-	TRBJ2-4	TGCAGCGTTGCCAGGGAGAGGACCAAAAACATTCAGTACTTC	CSVARERTKNIQYF
TRBV12-3/TRBV12-4	TRBD1	TRBJ2-5	TGTGCCAGCAGTTCCACAGGGGAAGAGACCCAGTACTTC	CASSSTGEETQYF
TRBV19	TRBD1	TRBJ1-1	TGTGCCAGTAGTGACAGGGCAGGCACTGAAGCTTTCTTT	CASSDRAGTEAFF
TRBV18	-	TRBJ1-2	TGTGCCAGCTCACCATCCATGGGGCAGGGGAACCATGGCTACACCTTC	CASSPSMGQGNHGYTF
TRBV30	-	TRBJ1-1	TGTGCCTGGAGTCTACAGAGTATTAGCACTGAAGCTTTCTTT	CAWSLQSISTEAFF
TRBV2	TRBD2	TRBJ2-4	TGTGCCAGCAGATCTAGGCTAGCGGGGGGACGAGAAAAAATAGAGTACTTC	CASRSRLAGGREKIEYF
TRBV6-6	TRBD1	TRBJ1-2	TGTGCCAGCAGTTACGCGGGACAGATCTATGGCTACACCTTC	CASSYAGQIYGYTF
TRBV6-2/TRBV6-3	-	TRBJ1-1	TGTGCCAGCAGCTCGGAGGGTGGCACTGAAGCTTTCTTT	CASSSEGGTEAFF
TRBV7-3	-	TRBJ2-4	TGTGCCAGCAGCTTAGGGGGACTGAGCTTAGCCAAAAACATTCAGTACTTC	CASSLGGLSLAKNIQYF
TRBV7-2	TRBD2	TRBJ2-7	TGTGCCAGCAGCCTTGGACTCGTAGCGGGGCGTTCCTACGAGCAGTACTTC	CASSLGLVAGRSYEQYF